A selection of T cell receptor beta chains follows, all from one sample in a study of neoadjuvant anti-PD-1 for oral cavity cancer. Profiling relied on immunoSEQ multiplex PCR, and the TCRdb table lists in-frame clones only, not all of them. The data hold 9,000 to 10,000 clones, with around three fifths observed a single time. The sample consisted of PBMCs, taken after nivolumab (anti-PD-1) treatment. The receptors derive from a person aged 35-79 years with oral cavity squamous cell carcinoma. Each CDR3 is given with its conserved first and last residue. Fields, in order: D gene, J gene, V gene, clone size, CDR3 protein, CDR3 DNA. A D gene is named only where the DNA matches it firmly. For some rows the clone size is stated as once, few or many, or as a class when expanded; others skip it.

- | TRBJ1-1 | TRBV28 | few | CASRGRPEAFF | TGTGCCAGCAGGGGGCGTCCTGAAGCTTTCTTT
- | TRBJ2-3 | TRBV21-1 | - | CASSKLGGAGTDTQYF | TGTGCCAGCAGCAAGCTCGGGGGGGCCGGCACAGATACGCAGTATTTT
- | TRBJ2-5 | TRBV6-1 | - | CASTADPGRETQYF | TGTGCCAGCACCGCAGATCCGGGTAGGGAGACCCAGTACTTC
- | TRBJ2-6 | TRBV5-6 | - | CASSPFRGGGANVLTF | TGTGCCAGCAGCCCCTTCAGGGGTGGTGGGGCCAACGTCCTGACTTTC
TRBD2 | TRBJ2-1 | TRBV5-1 | - | CASSLPTSGAYNEQFF | TGCGCCAGCAGCTTGCCGACTAGCGGGGCTTACAATGAGCAGTTCTTC
TRBD2 | TRBJ2-3 | TRBV19 | once | CASSNRGGGTDTQYF | TGTGCCAGTAGTAACCGGGGGGGCGGCACAGATACGCAGTATTTT
- | TRBJ2-7 | TRBV30 | - | CAWSVTRYEQYF | TGTGCCTGGAGTGTGACCCGCTACGAGCAGTACTTC
- | TRBJ2-7 | TRBV6-1 | - | CATSKGGGPYEQYF | TGTGCCACCTCAAAGGGAGGGGGCCCATACGAGCAGTACTTC
- | TRBJ2-1 | TRBV5-1 | - | CASSSAGDFISGEQFF | TGCGCCAGCAGCTCCGCTGGGGACTTTATTTCAGGTGAGCAGTTCTTC
- | TRBJ1-5 | TRBV5-1 | - | CASSFLGDQPQHF | TGCGCCAGCAGCTTCTTGGGGGATCAGCCCCAGCATTTT
TRBD1 | TRBJ2-7 | TRBV7-8 | - | CASSSGQEPSYEQYF | TGTGCCAGCAGTTCCGGACAGGAGCCCTCCTACGAGCAGTACTTC
- | TRBJ1-5 | TRBV27 | few | CASTPFEGQPQHF | TGTGCCAGCACCCCCTTTGAGGGTCAGCCCCAGCATTTT
- | TRBJ2-1 | TRBV7-8 | - | CASSPNTRRSYNEQFF | TGTGCCAGCAGCCCGAATACTAGACGCTCCTACAATGAGCAGTTCTTC
TRBD2 | TRBJ2-1 | TRBV29-1 | - | CSVDPGTSGYNEQFF | TGCAGCGTCGATCCCGGGACTAGCGGTTACAATGAGCAGTTCTTC
TRBD2 | TRBJ2-5 | TRBV25-1 | few | CASRPGLAGGLRVGTQYF | TGTGCCAGCAGACCGGGACTAGCGGGGGGCCTACGGGTGGGGACCCAGTACTTC
- | TRBJ1-5 | TRBV6-7 | - | CASSFVTLNQPQHF | TGTGCCAGCAGTTTCGTTACATTGAACCAGCCCCAGCATTTT
- | TRBJ1-5 | TRBV28 | - | CASTPRGGGNQPQHF | TGTGCCAGCACTCCCCGGGGAGGGGGCAATCAGCCCCAGCATTTT
- | TRBJ2-7 | TRBV7-2 | - | CASSFGTYEQYF | TGTGCCAGCAGCTTCGGTACCTACGAGCAGTACTTC
TRBD2 | TRBJ2-1 | TRBV29-1 | - | CSVIGGISSYNEQFF | TGCAGCGTAATCGGGGGGATAAGCTCCTACAATGAGCAGTTCTTC
TRBD1 | TRBJ1-3 | TRBV5-5 | - | CASSHDRVGNTIYF | TGTGCCAGCAGCCATGACAGGGTGGGAAACACCATATATTTT
TRBD1 | TRBJ1-2 | TRBV28 | few | CASSLQNGGGFYTF | TGTGCCAGCAGTCTACAGAACGGAGGGGGCTTCTACACCTTC
- | TRBJ2-2 | TRBV20-1 | - | CSARGTGELFF | TGCAGTGCTAGGGGCACCGGGGAGCTGTTTTTT
- | TRBJ1-2 | TRBV5-1 | once | CASSSGEEGVAANRANYGYTF | TGCGCCAGCAGCTCCGGTGAAGAAGGAGTCGCGGCGAATCGGGCTAACTATGGCTACACCTTC
TRBD1 | TRBJ2-1 | TRBV6-5 | - | CASSYDRQGQEQFF | TGTGCCAGCAGTTATGACCGACAGGGCCAGGAGCAGTTCTTC
- | TRBJ2-6 | TRBV4-1 | - | CASSQVLTPSGANVLTF | TGCGCCAGCAGCCAAGTGCTGACTCCGTCCGGGGCCAACGTCCTGACTTTC
- | TRBJ2-1 | TRBV2 | few | CASSEDRRVNEQFF | TGTGCCAGCAGTGAGGACCGGCGGGTCAATGAGCAGTTCTTC
- | TRBJ1-2 | TRBV10-1 | few | CASSESPSGTVYGYTF | TGCGCCAGCAGTGAGTCCCCCTCCGGGACTGTTTATGGCTACACCTTC
- | TRBJ2-7 | TRBV9 | - | CASSVAPTEGEQYF | TGTGCCAGCAGCGTAGCGCCTACCGAGGGCGAGCAGTACTTC
TRBD2 | TRBJ2-1 | TRBV5-1 | - | CASSRGLAYYNEQFF | TGCGCCAGCAGCCGTGGACTAGCGTACTACAATGAGCAGTTCTTC
- | TRBJ2-7 | TRBV19 | - | CASSRAAEQYF | TGTGCCAGCAGTAGGGCGGCCGAGCAGTACTTC
- | TRBJ1-6 | TRBV19 | - | CASSISGNYDSPLHF | TGTGCCAGTAGTATAAGTGGGAATTACGATTCACCCCTCCACTTT
TRBD2 | TRBJ2-1 | TRBV7-2 | - | CASSLYTLAGGYNEQFF | TGTGCCAGCAGCTTATATACTCTAGCGGGGGGTTACAATGAGCAGTTCTTC
TRBD2 | TRBJ2-3 | TRBV5-1 | - | CASSFYGTSGGSTDTQYF | TGCGCCAGCAGCTTCTACGGGACTAGCGGGGGAAGCACAGATACGCAGTATTTT
- | TRBJ1-2 | TRBV19 | few | CASRQGYGYTF | TGTGCCAGTAGACAGGGCTATGGCTACACCTTC
TRBD2 | TRBJ2-1 | TRBV6-1 | - | CASNEAGVSYNEQFF | TGTGCCAGCAATGAGGCGGGAGTATCCTACAATGAGCAGTTCTTC
- | TRBJ2-2 | TRBV14 | few | CASSHLLSPGELFF | TGTGCCAGCAGCCATTTATTATCACCCGGGGAGCTGTTTTTT
- | TRBJ2-1 | TRBV30 | - | CAWEPRGTYNEQFF | TGTGCCTGGGAACCCCGAGGGACCTACAATGAGCAGTTCTTC